What follows is one T cell receptor beta chain and its context. Assay used: immunoSEQ multiplex PCR; TCRdb lists only in-frame clones, some missing. The table shows approximately 340,000 clones, with about 86% occurring only once. The sample comes from a study of blood T cell repertoires in COVID-19. V was shortened by 0 bases and J by 3 bases, with 9 bases between the two germline ends. Germline CDR1 and CDR2: SGDLS and YYNGEE. The CDR3 runs 15 residues. This receptor was obtained from a man under 40 with active or convalescent COVID-19. V and J are TRBV9 and TRBJ1-4; no reliable D call. Specimen: peripheral blood. The CDR3 DNA sequence: TGTGCCAGCAGCGTAGGAGGGTTGGCTAATGAAAAACTGTTTTTT. Translated, it gives CASSVGGLANEKLFF.